Listed below are T cell receptor beta chains from one sample, sequenced in a study of cytomegalovirus exposure and HLA in healthy donors. Profiled with immunoSEQ multiplex PCR; TCRdb holds only in-frame clones, not every one. The sample has about 130,000 clones; approximately 90% are singletons. The sample consisted of PBMCs. The receptors were gathered from a woman under 40 in good health and CMV-seropositive. Both conserved end residues are part of each CDR3. Fields, in order: CDR3 length, J gene, V gene, CDR3 protein.

CDR3 length: 14; J gene: TRBJ2-2; V gene: TRBV5-1; CDR3 protein: CASRLQGGTGELFF
CDR3 length: 14; J gene: TRBJ1-3; V gene: TRBV2; CDR3 protein: CASSEQGAGNTIYF
CDR3 length: 15; J gene: TRBJ2-7; V gene: TRBV7-8; CDR3 protein: CASSAGLATYYEQYF
CDR3 length: 15; J gene: TRBJ2-2; V gene: TRBV5-1; CDR3 protein: CASSLVERGSGELFF
CDR3 length: 15; J gene: TRBJ2-1; V gene: TRBV27; CDR3 protein: CASRPLAGVLYEQFF
CDR3 length: 16; J gene: TRBJ1-1; V gene: TRBV6-5; CDR3 protein: CASSYGTAAMNTEAFF
CDR3 length: 14; J gene: TRBJ2-5; V gene: TRBV28; CDR3 protein: CASSPYRSQETQYF
CDR3 length: 15; J gene: TRBJ1-2; V gene: TRBV6-1; CDR3 protein: CASSPRGSANYGYTF
CDR3 length: 15; J gene: TRBJ2-7; V gene: TRBV7-2; CDR3 protein: CASSYRHGDPYEQYF
CDR3 length: 13; J gene: TRBJ2-2; V gene: TRBV27; CDR3 protein: CASSLSRTGELFF
CDR3 length: 20; J gene: TRBJ2-7; V gene: TRBV27; CDR3 protein: CASSPHPMGRGAKRRWGQYF
CDR3 length: 16; J gene: TRBJ2-5; V gene: TRBV28; CDR3 protein: CASSLARTGGQETQYF
CDR3 length: 14; J gene: TRBJ2-1; V gene: TRBV6-5; CDR3 protein: CASSYGQGVAEQFF
CDR3 length: 16; J gene: TRBJ2-3; V gene: TRBV4-1; CDR3 protein: CASSQPRQGSTDTQYF
CDR3 length: 13; J gene: TRBJ1-5; V gene: TRBV10-3; CDR3 protein: CAITGTADQPQHF
CDR3 length: 17; J gene: TRBJ1-1; V gene: TRBV10-2; CDR3 protein: CASSPYQGPTWDTEAFF
CDR3 length: 14; J gene: TRBJ1-2; V gene: TRBV4-1; CDR3 protein: CASSPGTGGLGYTF
CDR3 length: 16; J gene: TRBJ2-3; V gene: TRBV4-1; CDR3 protein: CASSQGASEGTDTQYF
CDR3 length: 17; J gene: TRBJ2-5; V gene: TRBV7-2; CDR3 protein: CASSFLGGSLRKETQYF
CDR3 length: 13; J gene: TRBJ2-3; V gene: TRBV2; CDR3 protein: CASSDQGTDTQYF
CDR3 length: 14; J gene: TRBJ2-7; V gene: TRBV28; CDR3 protein: CASSTTGGRNEQYF
CDR3 length: 15; J gene: TRBJ1-2; V gene: TRBV18; CDR3 protein: CASSPMGTGGYGYTF
CDR3 length: 15; J gene: TRBJ2-3; V gene: TRBV6-1; CDR3 protein: CASSEGLARVDTQYF
CDR3 length: 12; J gene: TRBJ2-2; V gene: TRBV28; CDR3 protein: CACGPYTGELFF
CDR3 length: 13; J gene: TRBJ1-2; V gene: TRBV6-5; CDR3 protein: CASRAEGIYGYTF
CDR3 length: 14; J gene: TRBJ2-7; V gene: TRBV18; CDR3 protein: CASSPLSGPDEQYF
CDR3 length: 13; J gene: TRBJ1-1; V gene: TRBV7-6; CDR3 protein: CASSLGTGYEAFF
CDR3 length: 15; J gene: TRBJ2-7; V gene: TRBV10-2; CDR3 protein: CASTSLNLGRNEQYF
CDR3 length: 15; J gene: TRBJ2-5; V gene: TRBV27; CDR3 protein: CASSLRKAHQETQYF
CDR3 length: 15; J gene: TRBJ2-5; V gene: TRBV6-4; CDR3 protein: CASSSQAGAGETQYF
CDR3 length: 17; J gene: TRBJ2-1; V gene: TRBV18; CDR3 protein: CASSLTSGAHSYNEQFF
CDR3 length: 15; J gene: TRBJ2-3; V gene: TRBV5-1; CDR3 protein: CASSLARGGADTQYF
CDR3 length: 18; J gene: TRBJ2-5; V gene: TRBV10-3; CDR3 protein: CAISEGGRALWRQETQYF
CDR3 length: 12; J gene: TRBJ2-1; V gene: TRBV6-1; CDR3 protein: CASSEYYNEQFF
CDR3 length: 13; J gene: TRBJ2-3; V gene: TRBV7-2; CDR3 protein: CASSFRVADTQYF
CDR3 length: 16; J gene: TRBJ2-4; V gene: TRBV13; CDR3 protein: CASSLGADREYHIQYF
CDR3 length: 16; J gene: TRBJ2-7; V gene: TRBV10-3; CDR3 protein: CAISQRQGPNYYEQYF
CDR3 length: 15; J gene: TRBJ2-2; V gene: TRBV9; CDR3 protein: CASSTRTGAAGELFF
CDR3 length: 15; J gene: TRBJ1-1; V gene: TRBV5-1; CDR3 protein: CASSPSTGGNTEAFF
CDR3 length: 14; J gene: TRBJ1-1; V gene: TRBV6-1; CDR3 protein: CASSDTRMNTEAFF
CDR3 length: 16; J gene: TRBJ2-7; V gene: TRBV6-1; CDR3 protein: CASSERLRQGKYEQYF
CDR3 length: 15; J gene: TRBJ2-7; V gene: TRBV15; CDR3 protein: CATSRGDRAGHEQYF
CDR3 length: 17; J gene: TRBJ2-5; V gene: TRBV4-1; CDR3 protein: CASSQDPGTGGGKTQYF
CDR3 length: 17; J gene: TRBJ2-7; V gene: TRBV7-8; CDR3 protein: CASSFASGRPFSYEQYF